This TCR beta chain was sequenced during a study of metastatic and nonmetastatic thyroid tumors. As for the study in general: The authors compared repertoires across blood and tumor or nodule tissue from malignant and benign thyroid patients. Study conclusions and caveats: Relative to benign nodules, malignant thyroid tumors were reportedly characterized by significantly elevated TCR beta diversity in blood and tumor.

The entire patient cohort was treatment-naive prior to thyroid surgery. With 2 bases clipped from V and 9 bases from J, the junction kept 2 bases outside the gene matches. The CDR3 spans 14 residues. Germline V gives CDR1 SGHVS, CDR2 FQNEAQ. TCRdb re-clonotyped the PCR reads through MiXCR. The sample contains 43,000 or so clones, more than 20% of which appear only once. This clone was seen a handful of times. Its target is not known. Sequenced: blood. The sequence came from a male donor with papillary thyroid cancer or a benign thyroid nodule (not recorded which). Some clones in this sample may be carry-over from other donors' samples. The rearrangement links TRBV7-8 to TRBJ2-1, with TRBD2 identical over 12 bases. The CDR3 nucleotides are TGTGCCAGCAGCTTACTAGCGGGGGGGCTTGAGCAGTTCTTC. It is translated as CASSLLAGGLEQFF. The full variable domain, rest sourced from reference TRBV7-8 and TRBJ2-1, is GAGVSQSPRYKVAKRGQDVALRCDPISGHVSLFWYQQALGQGPEFLTYFQNEAQLDKSGLPSDRFFAERPEGSVSTLKIQRTQQEDSAVYLCASSLLAGGLEQFFGPGTRLTVL.